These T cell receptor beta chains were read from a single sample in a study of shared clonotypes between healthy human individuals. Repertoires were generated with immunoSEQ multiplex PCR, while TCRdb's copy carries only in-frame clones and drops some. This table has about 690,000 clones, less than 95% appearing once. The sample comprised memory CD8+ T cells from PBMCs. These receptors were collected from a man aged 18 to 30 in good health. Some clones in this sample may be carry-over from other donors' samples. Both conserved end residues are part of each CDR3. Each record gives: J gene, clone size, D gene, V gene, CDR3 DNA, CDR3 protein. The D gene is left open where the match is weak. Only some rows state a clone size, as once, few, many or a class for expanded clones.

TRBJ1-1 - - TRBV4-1 TGCGCCAGCAGCCAAGATCCCCCTAGGGGAGGAGGGAACACTGAAGCTTTCTTT CASSQDPPRGGGNTEAFF
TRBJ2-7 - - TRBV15 TGTGCCACCAGCAGTTCTAATACAGGGAACCCCTCCTACGAGCAGTACTTC CATSSSNTGNPSYEQYF
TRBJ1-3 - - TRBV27 TGTGCCAGCAGTTTACAGCCCTCTGGAAACACCATATATTTT CASSLQPSGNTIYF
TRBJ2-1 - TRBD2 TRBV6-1 TGTGCCAGCAGTATTCTTGGCGGGAGTAACAATGAGCAGTTCTTC CASSILGGSNNEQFF
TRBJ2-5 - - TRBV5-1 TGCGCCAGCAGCTTGGCCCCCCGGGAGACCCAGTACTTC CASSLAPRETQYF
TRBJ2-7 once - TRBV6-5 TGTGCCAGCAGTTCATTGGACAGACGATACGAGCAGTACTTC CASSSLDRRYEQYF
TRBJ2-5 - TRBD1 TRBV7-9 TGTGCCAGCAGCCAGCCGGGACAGGGGGGGACCCAGTACTTC CASSQPGQGGTQYF
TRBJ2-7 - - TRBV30 TGTGCCTGGAATAGAGAAGGTTATACCGGGGACGAGCAGTACTTC CAWNREGYTGDEQYF
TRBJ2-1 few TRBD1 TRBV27 TGTGCCAGCAGTTATGGGACAGACTACAATGAGCAGTTCTTC CASSYGTDYNEQFF
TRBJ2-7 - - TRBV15 TGTGCCACCAGCCGACGGGAAGAGCGCTACGAGCAGTACTTC CATSRREERYEQYF
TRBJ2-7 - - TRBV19 TGTGCCAGTAGTATGTGGCAGGGAGGCTTCTACGAGCAGTACTTC CASSMWQGGFYEQYF
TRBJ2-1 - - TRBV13 TGTGCCAGCAGCTTTATATCGGCGGACGGTGAGCAGTTCTTC CASSFISADGEQFF
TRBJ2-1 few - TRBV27 TGTGCCAGCTCTACCTCTCATTACAATGAGCAGTTCTTC CASSTSHYNEQFF
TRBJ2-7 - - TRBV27 TGTGCCAGCAGTTTCACGCTTAGGAGCTCCTACGAGCAGTACTTC CASSFTLRSSYEQYF
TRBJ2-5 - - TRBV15 TGTGCCACCAGCAGGGGAGCTGGGGTCCTCCAAGAGACCCAGTACTTC CATSRGAGVLQETQYF
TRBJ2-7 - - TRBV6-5 TGTGCCAGCAGTTACGGGCCAGGGGGGAGATACGAGCAGTACTTC CASSYGPGGRYEQYF